This paragraph covers one T cell receptor beta chain sequence. This specimen belongs to a study of blood T cell repertoires in COVID-19. Participants' own reports of clinical history determined their cohort assignment. From germline, CDR1 is SEHNR and CDR2 FQNEAQ (reference sequence). This CDR3 is 15 amino acids long. The ends lost 5 bases at V and 9 bases at J; junction bases unmatched: 7. Sequenced by immunoSEQ multiplex PCR; TCRdb stores in-frame clones only, minus some. The data show a few hundred thousand clones, with roughly 80% seen just once and approximately 5% held by the top ten. This chain joins TRBV7-9 and TRBJ2-1; 13 nucleotides agree with TRBD2. Sequencing used PBMCs or T cells enriched from blood (not recorded which). This clonotype originated in a man aged 40-55 years who had been exposed to COVID-19. The CDR3 loop is CASSLLAGGPGEQFF. The CDR3 DNA follows: TGTGCCAGCAGCCTACTAGCGGGAGGGCCGGGTGAGCAGTTCTTC.